A single sample is the source of the 18 T cell receptor beta chains below, sequenced in a study of control samples from healthy donors and cancer patients. Clones were read by immunoSEQ multiplex PCR, and TCRdb kept only the in-frame ones, dropping some. The sample records about 130,000 clones, around 90% being singletons. The sample was blood. The receptor source for this set is a man between 18 and 29 years old in good health.

V usage is TRBV7-9 and J usage is TRBJ2-1, with TRBD2 as a possible D gene (6 bases). The CDR3 runs 14 residues. Trimming removed 5 bases from V and 4 bases from J, with 12 bases in between. Germline V lookup: CDR1 SEHNR, CDR2 FQNEAQ (reference sequence). Written as DNA, the CDR3 is TGTGCCAGCAGCCATAGCGGTAATTACAATGAGCAGTTCTTC. This gives the protein CASSHSGNYNEQFF. The full variable domain, in which reference TRBV7-9 and TRBJ2-1 provide the parts outside the CDR3, is DTGVSQNPRHKITKRGQNVTFRCDPISEHNRLYWYRQTLGQGPEFLTYFQNEAQLEKSRLLSDRFSAERPKGSFSTLEIQRTEQGDSAMYLCASSHSGNYNEQFFGPGTRLTVL.

J is TRBJ1-2 and V is TRBV29-1; D is possibly TRBD1 (5 bases). Per the germline V gene, CDR1 is SQVTM and CDR2 is ANQGSEA. CDR3 length: 13 residues. V gave up 6 bases and J gave up 4 bases, with 15 bases separating them. In DNA form, the CDR3 reads TGCAGCGTGGCCCCATCGGGGGGCTATGGCTACACCTTC. It yields the protein CSVAPSGGYGYTF.

This rearrangement joins TRBV30 to TRBJ1-5; perhaps TRBD1 as D (5 bases). CDR3 length: 15 amino acids. Trimming left V 0 bases short and J 2 bases short, with 11 bases between. CDR1 is GTSNPN, CDR2 SVGIG, per germline (reference sequence). CDR3 nucleotide sequence: TGTGCCTGGAGTGTACGGGGAGGGGGCAATCAGCCCCAGCATTTT. It translates to CAWSVRGGGNQPQHF.

This chain links TRBV2 with TRBJ2-7; D call uncertain. The CDR3 is made up of 13 amino acids. Deletions cut 5 bases from V and 0 bases from J, with 8 bases between. Germline CDR1 SNHLY, CDR2 FYNNEI. CDR3 nucleotide sequence: TGTGCCAGCAGTTTTGGTCGCTCCTACGAGCAGTACTTC. It encodes CASSFGRSYEQYF.

The chain employs TRBV2 and TRBJ1-4; weak D call: TRBD1 (6 bases). V shed 2 bases and J shed 3 bases, with 13 bases lying between them. CDR3 length: 16 residues. Per the germline V gene, CDR1 is SNHLY and CDR2 is FYNNEI. The CDR3 nucleotides read TGTGCCAGCAGTGAACTTGGAGGGGGGCCTAATGAAAAACTGTTTTTT. Its protein product is CASSELGGGPNEKLFF.

The V gene is TRBV4-2, the J gene TRBJ2-7; D is perhaps TRBD1 (6 bases). Trimming removed 4 bases from V and 1 base from J, with 14 bases in between. The CDR3 extends over 15 amino acids. The V gene's germline CDR1 is LGHNA and CDR2 YNFKEQ. CDR3 protein: CASSPSGTSSYEQYF. The CDR3 DNA reads TGTGCCAGCAGCCCCTCCGGGACAAGTTCCTACGAGCAGTACTTC.

This chain connects TRBV7-7 to TRBJ2-5; D is unclear. Germline V gene data show CDR1 as SSHAT and CDR2 as FNYEAQ (reference sequence). V lost 1 base, J lost 5 bases, and 8 bases lay in between. The CDR3 is 13 residues long. CDR3 bases: TGTGCCAGCAGCTTAGGGTTAGGGGAGACCCAGTACTTC. Translating gives CASSLGLGETQYF. The entire variable domain, with the rest obtained from reference TRBV7-7 and TRBJ2-5, is as follows: GAGVSQSPRYKVTKRGQDVTLRCDPISSHATLYWYQQALGQGPEFLTYFNYEAQPDKSGLPSDRFSAERPEGSISTLTIQRTEQRDSAMYRCASSLGLGETQYFGPGTRLLVL.

The chain recombines TRBV5-1 with TRBJ2-3; perhaps TRBD2 as D (6 bases). The germline V gene encodes CDR1 SGHRS and CDR2 YFSETQ. CDR3 length equals 16 residues. The germline V and J ends were trimmed by 4 bases and 5 bases, with 20 bases remaining between them. The CDR3 loop reads CASSAAVAGRLDTQYF. The CDR3 DNA reads as TGCGCCAGCAGCGCCGCGGTGGCGGGGCGGTTAGATACGCAGTATTTT.

The chain links TRBV9 to TRBJ2-2; D ambiguous. The germline V and J ends were trimmed by 2 bases and 5 bases, with 13 bases remaining between them. The CDR3 runs 15 residues. The V gene's germline CDR1 is SGDLS and CDR2 YYNGEE. This CDR3 is CASSVGHLETGELFF. In DNA form, the CDR3 reads TGTGCCAGCAGCGTTGGCCATCTAGAAACCGGGGAGCTGTTTTTT.

The chain links TRBV5-1 to TRBJ2-7; TRBD1 matches 9 bases. V lost 4 bases to trimming and J lost 6 bases; unmatched junction nucleotides: 11. This CDR3 comprises 15 residues. Germline loops: CDR1 SGHRS, CDR2 YFSETQ. CDR3 DNA sequence: TGCGCCAGCAGCATCAGTCCGGGACAGGGTCTCGAGCAGTACTTC. It codes for CASSISPGQGLEQYF.

The chain uses TRBV12-3 or TRBV12-4 and TRBJ2-1; the D is unclear. The CDR3 sequence is 13 residues long. Trimming removed 6 bases from V and 6 bases from J, with 12 bases in between. The CDR3 DNA reads as TGTGCCAGCAGACCTTACGGGTTCAATGAGCAGTTCTTC. Its protein product is CASRPYGFNEQFF.

V is TRBV9 and J is TRBJ2-3; 9 positions agree with TRBD1. Germline V gives CDR1 SGDLS, CDR2 YYNGEE. V trimming: 2 bases; J trimming: 6 bases; junction bases outside the gene matches: 7. The CDR3 covers 15 residues. CDR3: CASSVGTGPGDTQYF. The DNA of the CDR3 is TGTGCCAGCAGCGTTGGGACAGGGCCCGGGGATACGCAGTATTTT.

V is TRBV27 and J is TRBJ2-5; D possibly corresponds to TRBD1 (6 bases). V was pared by 7 bases and J by 2 bases, with 17 bases between. Germline V gene lookup returns CDR1 MNHEY and CDR2 SMNVEV (reference sequence). The CDR3 runs to 15 residues. The CDR3 protein is CASTQNRQAQETQYF. In DNA, the CDR3 is TGTGCCAGCACCCAGAATCGACAGGCGCAAGAGACCCAGTACTTC.

The chain links TRBV3-1 (or the pseudogene TRBV3-2) to TRBJ2-6; D unclear. Germline assignment: CDR1 LGHDT and CDR2 YNNKEL (reference sequence). The V and J ends lost 5 bases and 1 base respectively, with 3 bases between them. This CDR3 has 13 amino acids. In nucleotides, the CDR3 is TGTGCCAGCAGCGGGTCTGGGGCCAACGTCCTGACTTTC. This codes for CASSGSGANVLTF.

The V gene is TRBV5-1, the J gene TRBJ2-7; 7 bases line up with TRBD2. The J segment lost 6 bases and the V segment lost 2 bases, leaving 11 bases of the junction unmatched. Germline loops: CDR1 SGHRS, CDR2 YFSETQ. CDR3 length: 15 residues. CDR3 sequence (DNA): TGCGCCAGCAGCTTTGTAATCGAGCGGGGAGGCGAGCAGTACTTC. Its translation: CASSFVIERGGEQYF.

This rearrangement joins TRBV29-1 to TRBJ2-7; 12 positions match TRBD1. Germline loops: CDR1 SQVTM, CDR2 ANQGSEA. The CDR3 runs to 17 residues. After removal of 4 bases from V and 4 bases from J, the junction contained 14 bases not matched to a gene. As DNA, the CDR3 is TGCAGCGTTGCTCTTTACATCGGGACAGGGGGCAGGTACGAGCAGTACTTC. This gives the protein CSVALYIGTGGRYEQYF.

This clone came up once. The rearrangement uses TRBV5-1 and TRBJ1-1; D gene unclear. Germline V gene lookup returns CDR1 SGHRS and CDR2 YFSETQ. This CDR3 has 12 amino acids. Trimming stripped 4 bases from V and 7 bases from J, with 11 bases between. The CDR3 loop is CASSPVRGEAFF. The CDR3 region has the DNA TGCGCCAGCAGCCCTGTTCGGGGTGAAGCTTTCTTT.

CDR3: CASSQASVAGQYLKYEQYF. The CDR3 DNA reads as TGCGCCAGCAGCCAGGCTTCGGTAGCGGGCCAATACCTAAAATACGAGCAGTACTTC. The chain joins TRBV4-1 to TRBJ2-7; the match to TRBD2 covers 7 bases. Germline-derived CDR1 and CDR2 are MGHRA and YSYEKL. The junction had 21 bases not matched to a gene; V was cut back by 3 bases and J by 4 bases. The CDR3 is made up of 19 amino acids.